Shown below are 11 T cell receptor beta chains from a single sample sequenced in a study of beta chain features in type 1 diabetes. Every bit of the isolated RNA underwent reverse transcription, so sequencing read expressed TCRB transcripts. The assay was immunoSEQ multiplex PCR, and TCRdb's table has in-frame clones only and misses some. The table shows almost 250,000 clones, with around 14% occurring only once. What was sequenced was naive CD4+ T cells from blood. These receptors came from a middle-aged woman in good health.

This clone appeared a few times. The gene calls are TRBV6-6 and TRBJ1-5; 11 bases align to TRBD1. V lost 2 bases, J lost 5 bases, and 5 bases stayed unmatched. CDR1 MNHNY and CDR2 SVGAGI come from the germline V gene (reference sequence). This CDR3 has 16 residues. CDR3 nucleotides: TGTGCCAGCAGTTACCAAGGGACAGGGGGGGATCAGCCCCAGCATTTT. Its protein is CASSYQGTGGDQPQHF.

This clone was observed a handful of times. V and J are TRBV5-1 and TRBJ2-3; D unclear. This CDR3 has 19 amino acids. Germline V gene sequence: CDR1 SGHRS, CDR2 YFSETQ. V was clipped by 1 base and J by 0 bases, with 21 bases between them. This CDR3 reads CASSLHVPPGPSSTDTQYF. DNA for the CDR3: TGCGCCAGCAGCTTGCATGTACCGCCCGGTCCCTCTAGCACAGATACGCAGTATTTT.

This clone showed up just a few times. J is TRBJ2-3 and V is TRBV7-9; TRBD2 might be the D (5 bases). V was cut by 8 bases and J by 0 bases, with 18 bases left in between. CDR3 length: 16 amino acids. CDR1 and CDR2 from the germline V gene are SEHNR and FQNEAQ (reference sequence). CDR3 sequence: CASGFRGWESTDTQYF. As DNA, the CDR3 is TGTGCCAGCGGATTCCGGGGTTGGGAGAGCACAGATACGCAGTATTTT.

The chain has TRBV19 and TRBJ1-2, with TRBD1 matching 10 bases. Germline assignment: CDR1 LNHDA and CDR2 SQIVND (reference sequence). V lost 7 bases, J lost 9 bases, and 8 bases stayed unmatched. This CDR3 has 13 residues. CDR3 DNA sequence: TGTGCCAGTACCATCGGGACAGGGGTGAGCTACACCTTC. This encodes CASTIGTGVSYTF.

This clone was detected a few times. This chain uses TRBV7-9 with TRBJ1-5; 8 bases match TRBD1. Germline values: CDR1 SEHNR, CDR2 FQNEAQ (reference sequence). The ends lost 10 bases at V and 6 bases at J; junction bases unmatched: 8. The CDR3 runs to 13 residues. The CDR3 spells CATQDRAGQPQHF. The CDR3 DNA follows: TGTGCCACCCAGGACAGGGCTGGTCAGCCCCAGCATTTT. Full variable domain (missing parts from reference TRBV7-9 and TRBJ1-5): DTGVSQNPRHKITKRGQNVTFRCDPISEHNRLYWYRQTLGQGPEFLTYFQNEAQLEKSRLLSDRFSAERPKGSFSTLEIQRTEQGDSAMYLCATQDRAGQPQHFGDGTRLSIL.

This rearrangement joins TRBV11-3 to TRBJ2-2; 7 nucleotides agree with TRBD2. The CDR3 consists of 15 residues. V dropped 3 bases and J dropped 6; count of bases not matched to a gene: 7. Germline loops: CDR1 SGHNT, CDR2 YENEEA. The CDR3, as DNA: TGTGCCAGCAGCTTTTCACTGGCGGGGGCCGGGGAGCTGTTTTTT. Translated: CASSFSLAGAGELFF.

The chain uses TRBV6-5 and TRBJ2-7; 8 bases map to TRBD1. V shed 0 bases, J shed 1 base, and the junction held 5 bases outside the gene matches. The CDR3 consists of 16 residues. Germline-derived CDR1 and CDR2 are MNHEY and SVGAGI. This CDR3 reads CASSYSTGGLSYEQYF. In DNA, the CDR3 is TGTGCCAGCAGTTACTCCACAGGGGGGCTATCCTACGAGCAGTACTTC.

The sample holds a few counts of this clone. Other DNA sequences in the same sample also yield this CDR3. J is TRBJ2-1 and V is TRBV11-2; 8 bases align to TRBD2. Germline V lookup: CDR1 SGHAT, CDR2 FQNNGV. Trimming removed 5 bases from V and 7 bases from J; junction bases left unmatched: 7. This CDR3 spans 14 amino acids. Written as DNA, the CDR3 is TGTGCCAGCAGCGGCAGCGGGGGTCGAAATGAGCAGTTCTTC. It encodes CASSGSGGRNEQFF.

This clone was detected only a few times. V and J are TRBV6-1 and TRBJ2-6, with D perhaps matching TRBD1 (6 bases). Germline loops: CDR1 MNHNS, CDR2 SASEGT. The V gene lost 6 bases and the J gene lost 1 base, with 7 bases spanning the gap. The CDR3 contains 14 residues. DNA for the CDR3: TGTGCCAGCAGGCAGGGGTCTGGGGCCAACGTCCTGACTTTC. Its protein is CASRQGSGANVLTF.

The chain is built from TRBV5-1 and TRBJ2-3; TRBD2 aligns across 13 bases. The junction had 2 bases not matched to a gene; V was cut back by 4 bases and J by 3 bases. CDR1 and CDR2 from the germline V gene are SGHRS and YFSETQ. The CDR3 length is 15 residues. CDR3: CASSLLAGGTDTQYF. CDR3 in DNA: TGCGCCAGCAGCCTACTAGCGGGGGGGACAGATACGCAGTATTTT.

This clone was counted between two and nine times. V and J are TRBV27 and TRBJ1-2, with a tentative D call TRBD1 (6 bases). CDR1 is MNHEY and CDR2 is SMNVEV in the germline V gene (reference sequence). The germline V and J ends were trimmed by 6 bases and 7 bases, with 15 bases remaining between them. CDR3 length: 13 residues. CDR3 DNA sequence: TGTGCCAGCAGATCAGGGGCGCAAGGTGGCTACACCTTC. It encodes CASRSGAQGGYTF.